Shown below are 13 T cell receptor beta chains from a single sample sequenced in a study of blood T cells in healthy people across ages. The use of a sample-barcoded 5' primer and a J-beta primer mix characterized a second PCR of roughly 7 to 11 cycles. TCRdb analysed the 5' RACE reads with MiXCR anew, one entry per CDR3 protein. Of about 830,000 distinct CDR3 sequences in the sample, approximately 67% were seen once. Sequenced sample: blood. The receptors derive from a man aged 25 to 40 in good health.

The chain combines TRBV9 with TRBJ2-3, with D perhaps being TRBD1 or TRBD2 (7 bases each). With 4 bases removed from V and 2 bases from J, the gap between germline ends came to 23 bases. Germline V CDR1 and CDR2: SGDLS, YYNGEE. CDR3 length equals 18 residues. The CDR3 sequence is CASSPRGGRVFHTDTQYF. The DNA of the CDR3 is TGTGCCAGCAGCCCCAGGGGGGGCCGAGTCTTTCACACAGATACGCAGTATTTT.

This clonotype was observed a handful of times. The genes are TRBV4-3 and TRBJ2-7; D not certain. CDR1 is LGHNA, CDR2 YSLEER, per germline. The CDR3 sequence is 14 residues long. The ends were cut back, 4 bases at V and 6 bases at J, with 16 bases in the middle. The CDR3 DNA reads TGCGCCAGCAGCCTAGTCGCTGCTGGGGTCGAGCAGTACTTC. It specifies CASSLVAAGVEQYF.

The chain recombines TRBV15 with TRBJ2-2; D unresolved. Trimming pared 0 bases from V and 0 bases from J, leaving 2 bases between. This CDR3 spans 14 amino acids. CDR1 and CDR2 (germline): LNHNV, YYDKDF (reference sequence). In DNA form, the CDR3 reads TGTGCCACCAGCAGAGATCCGAACACCGGGGAGCTGTTTTTT. Translated: CATSRDPNTGELFF.

The chain has TRBV19 and TRBJ2-5; 8 nucleotides align to TRBD1. CDR1 and CDR2 (germline): LNHDA, SQIVND (reference sequence). J was trimmed by 2 bases and V by 5 bases; bases with no gene match: 13. The CDR3 runs to 17 residues. Here the CDR3 reads CASSPPFGQGWQETQYF. The CDR3 region has the DNA TGTGCCAGTAGTCCGCCCTTTGGACAGGGATGGCAAGAGACCCAGTACTTC.

This chain joins TRBV5-5 and TRBJ1-2; D not resolved. CDR1 is SGHKS, CDR2 YYEKEE, per germline (reference sequence). The CDR3 has 15 residues. Trimming took off 3 bases at V and 2 bases at J, with 14 bases between the two ends. For the CDR3, the DNA is TGTGCCAGCAGCTCCCGGCCCGAGGGCAACTATGGCTACACCTTC. Protein sequence: CASSSRPEGNYGYTF. Supplemented by reference TRBV5-5 and TRBJ1-2, the full variable domain reads DAGVTQSPTHLIKTRGQQVTLRCSPISGHKSVSWYQQVLGQGPQFIFQYYEKEERGRGNFPDRFSARQFPNYSSELNVNALLLGDSALYLCASSSRPEGNYGYTFGSGTRLTVV.

The genes are TRBV20-1 and TRBJ2-1; 8 nucleotides match TRBD2. Per the germline V gene, CDR1 is DFQATT and CDR2 is SNEGSKA (reference sequence). CDR3 length: 12 amino acids. With 3 bases clipped from V and 8 bases from J, the junction kept 3 bases outside the gene matches. The chain's CDR3 is CSASGGAYEQFF. CDR3 coding DNA: TGCAGTGCTAGCGGGGGGGCTTATGAGCAGTTCTTC.

J is TRBJ2-3 and V is TRBV2, with D possibly being TRBD2 (7 bases). The V and J ends lost 4 bases and 1 base respectively, with 12 bases between them. CDR3 length: 15 residues. Germline-derived CDR1 and CDR2 are SNHLY and FYNNEI. The CDR3 spells CASSVGRGRTDTQYF. CDR3 bases: TGTGCCAGCAGTGTGGGGCGGGGGCGCACAGATACGCAGTATTTT. Full variable domain (rest looked up from reference TRBV2 and TRBJ2-3): EPEVTQTPSHQVTQMGQEVILRCVPISNHLYFYWYRQILGQKVEFLVSFYNNEISEKSEIFDDQFSVERPDGSNFTLKIRSTKLEDSAMYFCASSVGRGRTDTQYFGPGTRLTVL.

This clonotype was counted a single time. V is TRBV5-1 and J is TRBJ2-7; 8 bases line up with TRBD1. The J call could be wrong; TRBJ2-5 is a better fit for the DNA end. This CDR3 comprises 14 residues. Germline V gene lookup returns CDR1 SGHRS and CDR2 YFSETQ. CDR3 in amino acids: CASSEDRVRETQYF. For the CDR3, the DNA is TGCGCCAGCAGCGAGGACAGGGTCAGAGAGACCCAGTACTTC.

The chain has TRBV28 and TRBJ2-7; 11 nucleotides match TRBD2. The CDR3 is 19 amino acids. The V gene's germline CDR1 is MDHEN and CDR2 SYDVKM. Trimming removed 5 bases from V and 1 base from J; junction bases left unmatched: 16. The CDR3 nucleotides are TGTGCCAGCAGTGACACCTATCGGGCCGGGACTAGCGGTTCCTACGAGCAGTACTTC. Protein: CASSDTYRAGTSGSYEQYF.

This clonotype was seen a handful of times. The chain carries TRBV7-2 and TRBJ1-5; D might be TRBD1 (6 bases). Germline assignment: CDR1 SGHTA and CDR2 FQGNSA. CDR3 length: 13 amino acids. Trimming shortened V by 5 bases and J by 11 bases, and 16 bases separated the two germline ends. This chain's CDR3 is CASSQTTGRTQHF. The CDR3 DNA reads TGTGCCAGCAGCCAAACGACAGGTAGAACCCAGCATTTT.

Worth noting for this clonotype: At one boundary the junction diverges from the germline segment, which might be a read error. J is TRBJ2-7 and V is TRBV6-5; 8 bases align to TRBD2. The CDR3 is 14 residues long. Germline V gives CDR1 MNHEY, CDR2 SVGAGI. CDR3 DNA sequence: TGTGCCGGCAGGGAAGCGGGGGCTCCCTACGAGCAGTACTTC. Translated: CAGREAGAPYEQYF.

The J gene is TRBJ1-5, the V gene TRBV30; D might be TRBD1 (5 bases). The V gene lost 3 bases and the J gene lost 6 bases, with 12 bases spanning the gap. The germline gives CDR1 GTSNPN, CDR2 SVGIG (reference sequence). There are 13 residues in the CDR3. The CDR3 coding sequence is TGTGCCTGGAGGGGACGGTTGGGTCAGCCCCAGCATTTT. As protein: CAWRGRLGQPQHF.

This clonotype has a single count. One junction end disagrees with the germline gene, perhaps due to a read error. This rearrangement joins TRBV3-1 to TRBJ2-5; D is uncertain. CDR1 and CDR2 (germline): LGHDT, YNNKEL (reference sequence). This CDR3 comprises 14 residues. CDR3 amino acids: CASSQDRFPETQYF. In nucleotides, the CDR3 is TGTGCTAGCAGCCAAGATAGGTTCCCCGAGACCCAGTACTTC.